The text below deals with one T cell receptor (beta chain). No antigen is known for it. Clones were read by immunoSEQ multiplex PCR, and TCRdb kept only the in-frame ones, dropping some. The table shows about 220,000 clones, with 88% occurring only once. The CDR3 loop spans 16 amino acids. CDR1 and CDR2 (germline): MNHEY, SMNVEV (reference sequence). Trimming pared 6 bases from V and 0 bases from J, leaving 17 bases between. This specimen comes from a study of cytomegalovirus exposure and HLA in healthy donors. Study observations and caveats: The investigators catalogued 164 TCR beta chains as cytomegalovirus-associated. The tendency of first-cohort TCR clusters to co-occur in the 90 to 150 validation repertoires emerged from a later analysis. The classifier, whose performance was assessed in both the original and validation cohorts, reportedly diagnosed cytomegalovirus status with high specificity and sensitivity. A few CMV-associated chains proved CMV antigen-specific in vitro.

The receptor was derived from a woman under 30 in good health and CMV-seronegative. Input material: PBMCs. V is TRBV27 and J is TRBJ1-1; D may be TRBD1 (6 bases). The CDR3 DNA reads TGTGCCAGCAGCCTGGACAGCCAAGCATTGAACACTGAAGCTTTCTTT. The encoded protein is CASSLDSQALNTEAFF.